This is a list of T cell receptor beta chains from one sample in a study of shared clonotypes between healthy human individuals. The protocol was immunoSEQ multiplex PCR, while the TCRdb copy is restricted to in-frame clones and leaves out a portion. The repertoire consists of about 680,000 clones, with under 95% occurring once and the leading ten covering 24%. The sequenced material came from naive CD8+ T cells sorted from blood. These receptor sequences come from a man aged 30-40 years in good health. Each CDR3 is given with its conserved first and last residue. Size tells how often a clone was seen (once, few, many) or the class of an expanded clone, and some rows leave it out.

J | size | V | CDR3
TRBJ2-7 | - | TRBV27 | CASSVVSDRPYEQYF
TRBJ2-7 | few | TRBV27 | CASSSYRVSYEQYF
TRBJ2-7 | once | TRBV4-2 | CASSPSEGAGAPYEQYF
TRBJ1-5 | - | TRBV27 | CASSLAGGHQPQHF
TRBJ2-2 | - | TRBV18 | CASSPRAGQLNTGELFF
TRBJ1-2 | - | TRBV4-1 | CASSQVSVGLQHGYTF
TRBJ2-1 | - | TRBV5-6 | CASSASDGVRDRYYNEQFF
TRBJ2-2 | once | TRBV9 | CASSARTSGSTGELFF
TRBJ2-5 | - | TRBV4-1 | CASSQAPTGTSGPQETQYF
TRBJ1-2 | few | TRBV27 | CASSPHRGGNYGYTF
TRBJ2-7 | - | TRBV6-6 | CASSYGLADTYEQYF
TRBJ2-6 | - | TRBV5-1 | CASSAGANVLTF
TRBJ2-7 | once | TRBV27 | CASSLKREGRYEQYF
TRBJ2-1 | - | TRBV11-2 | CASLGTSGNNEQFF
TRBJ2-5 | - | TRBV5-6 | CASSVDSTGWQETQYF
TRBJ2-5 | - | TRBV7-6 | CASSLPQETQYF
TRBJ2-7 | - | TRBV15 | CATSRGTSGSYEQYF
TRBJ2-7 | - | TRBV6-1 | CASRSGTSGFYEQYF
TRBJ2-1 | - | TRBV9 | CASSVSVLGDNEQFF
TRBJ2-1 | once | TRBV29-1 | CSVGNIAGGTYNEQFF
TRBJ1-2 | - | TRBV7-9 | CASSIGTSGYTF
TRBJ1-1 | - | TRBV19 | CASSIGGSEAFF
TRBJ2-5 | few | TRBV28 | CASRGQLYQETQYF
TRBJ2-4 | - | TRBV4-1 | CASSQGEGYIQYF
TRBJ1-4 | - | TRBV10-3 | CAISGGFGGTGKLFF
TRBJ2-1 | - | TRBV19 | CASSWLAGDEQFF
TRBJ2-1 | - | TRBV6-6 | CASSYSILLDANEQFF
TRBJ2-1 | - | TRBV27 | CASSLGGAGLFF
TRBJ2-1 | - | TRBV7-3 | CASGIAAGEQFF
TRBJ2-1 | - | TRBV4-1 | CASSQDSAGDSYNEQFF
TRBJ1-4 | - | TRBV5-1 | CASSPQGETNEKLFF
TRBJ1-3 | - | TRBV13 | CASSFGGNTIYF